This TCR beta chain appears in the sequencing data of a study of T-cell memory formation after mild COVID-19. Note on this clonotype: No antigen is known for it.

Whole-study results and caveats: The authors did not confirm SARS-CoV-2 specificity of second-wave clones peaking day 37.

TCRdb called the 5' RACE reads again in MiXCR, with one record for every CDR3 protein. The data contain under 300,000 distinct CDR3 sequences, roughly 9.4% of them singletons. The CDR3 is made up of 14 amino acids. V lost 7 bases, J lost 7 bases, and 9 bases stayed unmatched. The germline V gene has CDR1 MNHEY and CDR2 SVGEGT. This receptor was taken from a man aged 18 to 29 who had mild COVID-19 (a few samples of this study predate the infection). Cell type and time point are not known. V usage is TRBV6-2 or TRBV6-3 and J usage is TRBJ2-2; TRBD1 aligns across 7 bases. The sequencing input was PBMCs or a T cell subset sorted from them (not recorded which). The CDR3 coding sequence is TGTGCCAGCACCCTCCTGGGACAGCTCGGGGAGCTGTTTTTT. It encodes CASTLLGQLGELFF.